What follows are 8 T cell receptor beta chains derived from one specimen sequenced in a study of T cells in Graves' hyperthyroidism and ophthalmopathy. RNA transcripts gave rise to amplified TCR beta CDR3 regions. HTBI primers drove first-round RT-PCR of the TCR CDR3. TCRdb used MiXCR to reprocess the multiplex PCR reads, holding one entry per CDR3 protein. The sample shows 600,000 to 750,000 distinct CDR3 sequences, 15% to 20% of them seen only once. The sample taken for sequencing was blood. The receptors originated from a man between 50 and 59 years old with Graves' hyperthyroidism.

This clonotype was seen a handful of times. The V call is TRBV13, the J call TRBJ1-1, with 7 nucleotides matching TRBD1. V dropped 4 bases and J dropped 3; count of bases not matched to a gene: 5. The CDR3 consists of 14 residues. Germline CDR1 and CDR2: PRHDT and FYEKMQ (reference sequence). The CDR3 reads CASSSTGIDTEAFF. The CDR3 DNA is TGTGCCAGCAGCTCGACAGGGATTGACACTGAAGCTTTCTTT.

Ten or more counts support this clonotype. The chain has TRBV13 and TRBJ2-7; D perhaps matches TRBD2 (5 bases). Germline-derived CDR1 and CDR2 are PRHDT and FYEKMQ (reference sequence). V was clipped by 5 bases and J by 0 bases, with 14 bases between them. CDR3 size: 15 residues. The CDR3 loop is CASSERRLPSYEQYF. DNA of the CDR3: TGTGCCAGCAGCGAGAGGCGACTACCCTCCTACGAGCAGTACTTC.

This clonotype has more than one count but fewer than ten. The J gene is TRBJ1-1, the V gene TRBV4-2; D remains unclear. The CDR3 length is 16 residues. The V gene lost 0 bases and the J gene lost 0 bases, with 11 bases spanning the gap. Germline CDR1 is LGHNA and CDR2 is YNFKEQ. In DNA, the CDR3 is TGTGCCAGCAGCCAAGATGGGCAGGCGCTGAACACTGAAGCTTTCTTT. As protein: CASSQDGQALNTEAFF.

This clonotype was counted between two and nine times. This rearrangement joins TRBV28 to TRBJ1-5; TRBD1 might be the D (5 bases). The CDR3 is made up of 14 amino acids. V dropped 5 bases and J dropped 9 bases, with 17 bases sitting between them. Germline CDR1 and CDR2: MDHEN and SYDVKM. Written as DNA, the CDR3 is TGTGCCAGCAGTGAAAGACCAGGGTATGGGCCCCAGCATTTT. It is translated as CASSERPGYGPQHF.

J is TRBJ1-2 and V is TRBV28, with TRBD1 matching over 7 bases. Germline V gives CDR1 MDHEN, CDR2 SYDVKM. J was trimmed by 4 bases and V by 6 bases; bases with no gene match: 11. CDR3 length: 15 amino acids. The CDR3: CASSPIRGTSYGYTF. CDR3 sequence (DNA): TGTGCCAGCAGCCCAATCAGGGGGACCTCCTATGGCTACACCTTC.

This clonotype was observed a few times. This chain links TRBV4-3 with TRBJ1-6, with 8 bases fitting TRBD1. The CDR3 runs to 15 residues. Per the germline V gene, CDR1 is LGHNA and CDR2 is YSLEER. V lost 1 base to trimming and J lost 9 bases; unmatched junction nucleotides: 5. CDR3 loop: CASSQVGQGTSPLHF. As DNA, the CDR3 is TGCGCCAGCAGCCAAGTCGGACAGGGAACTTCACCCCTCCACTTT.

The chain uses TRBV20-1 and TRBJ1-1, with D possibly being TRBD1 (6 bases). Germline loops: CDR1 DFQATT, CDR2 SNEGSKA (reference sequence). V was shortened by 5 bases and J by 2 bases, with 15 bases between the two germline ends. This CDR3 has 14 residues. The chain's CDR3 is CSADSDRLNTEAFF. The CDR3 region has the DNA TGCAGTGCTGACTCGGACAGACTAAACACTGAAGCTTTCTTT.

This clonotype was seen more than once but under ten times. The genes are TRBV12-3 or TRBV12-4 and TRBJ1-5; 7 bases align to TRBD1. With V trimmed by 5 bases and J by 3 bases, 7 bases remained unmatched. The CDR3 is made up of 15 amino acids. The CDR3 is CASSADRANNQPQHF. The CDR3, as DNA: TGTGCCAGCAGTGCCGACAGGGCGAACAATCAGCCCCAGCATTTT.